The 30 T cell receptor beta chains reported below all come from one sample, sequenced in a study of blood T cell repertoires in COVID-19. The method was immunoSEQ multiplex PCR; TCRdb's version includes in-frame clones alone and lacks a portion of them. The table lists 200,000 to 300,000 clones, around four fifths of them singletons. Sequencing input: peripheral blood. All receptors come from a woman aged 55 to 70 with active or convalescent COVID-19.

The chain uses TRBV2 and TRBJ2-1, with 11 bases aligning to TRBD2. The CDR3 sequence is 16 residues long. Germline CDR1 and CDR2: SNHLY and FYNNEI. Trimming cost V 5 bases and J 9 bases; bases outside gene matches: 12. In DNA form, the CDR3 reads TGTGCCAGCAGTAACCTTAATAGCGGGGGGGCCGGTGAGCAGTTCTTC. It yields the protein CASSNLNSGGAGEQFF.

This clone was seen once. The chain recombines TRBV3-1 (or the pseudogene TRBV3-2) with TRBJ2-7; TRBD2 agrees at 13 bases. Per the germline V gene, CDR1 is LGHDT and CDR2 is YNNKEL (reference sequence). The CDR3 length is 16 residues. V was pared by 3 bases and J by 2 bases, with 4 bases of the junction left unmatched. The CDR3 spells CASSHLGTSGTYEQYF. CDR3 sequence (DNA): TGTGCCAGCAGCCACTTAGGGACTAGCGGGACCTACGAGCAGTACTTC.

This sequence joins TRBV7-3 and TRBJ2-7, with 12 bases that match TRBD1. Germline V CDR1 and CDR2: SGHTA, FQGTGA. V gave up 5 bases and J gave up 2 bases; unmatched junction bases: 7. The CDR3 is 16 amino acids. DNA for the CDR3: TGTGCCAGCAGCCCCCAGGGGACAGGGGGCACCTACGAGCAGTACTTC. It encodes CASSPQGTGGTYEQYF.

V gene TRBV19 combines with J gene TRBJ2-3; D call uncertain. Deletions cut 7 bases from V and 1 base from J, with 12 bases between. The CDR3 contains 14 residues. From germline, CDR1 is LNHDA and CDR2 SQIVND (reference sequence). The CDR3 DNA reads TGTGCCAGTACCGACACCTTGGGCACAGATACGCAGTATTTT. It is translated as CASTDTLGTDTQYF.

The V call is TRBV24-1, the J call TRBJ2-1, with 8 nucleotides matching TRBD2. V lost 6 bases to trimming and J lost 5 bases; unmatched junction nucleotides: 5. CDR1 is KGHDR and CDR2 is SFDVKD in the germline V gene. CDR3 length: 14 residues. The CDR3 spells CATSLSGTHNEQFF. CDR3 nucleotides: TGTGCCACCAGTCTTAGCGGGACACACAATGAGCAGTTCTTC.

The chain is built from TRBV5-1 and TRBJ1-2; 10 positions match TRBD1. CDR3 size: 14 residues. V lost 4 bases to trimming and J lost 4 bases; unmatched junction nucleotides: 4. Germline V gene lookup returns CDR1 SGHRS and CDR2 YFSETQ. CDR3 sequence: CASSTGQGSYGYTF. The CDR3, as DNA: TGCGCCAGCAGCACGGGACAGGGGTCCTATGGCTACACCTTC.

This chain joins TRBV5-1 and TRBJ2-3, with unresolved D. V dropped 0 bases and J dropped 0 bases, with 8 bases sitting between them. This CDR3 contains 15 residues. CDR1 SGHRS and CDR2 YFSETQ come from the germline V gene. The CDR3 DNA reads as TGCGCCAGCAGCTTGGAGACTCATAGCACAGATACGCAGTATTTT. This encodes CASSLETHSTDTQYF.

A few counts support this clone. V usage is TRBV18 and J usage is TRBJ1-5, with 8 bases matching TRBD1. This CDR3 has 14 amino acids. Trimming at V came to 4 bases and at J to 10 bases, leaving 9 bases not matched to a gene. Germline CDR1 KGHSH, CDR2 LQKENI. The DNA for the CDR3 is TGTGCCAGCTCACTGGAACAGGGGGGAGGACCCCAGCATTTT. It yields the protein CASSLEQGGGPQHF.

The genes are TRBV7-2 and TRBJ1-2; perhaps TRBD1 as D (5 bases). Germline assignment: CDR1 SGHTA and CDR2 FQGNSA. This CDR3 spans 17 amino acids. The V gene lost 5 bases and the J gene lost 2 bases, with 21 bases spanning the gap. The CDR3 reads CASSQPQPGLGNYGYTF. Here the CDR3 DNA reads TGTGCCAGCAGCCAGCCCCAACCGGGACTGGGCAACTATGGCTACACCTTC.

The V and J genes are TRBV2 and TRBJ2-7, with D possibly TRBD2 on 6 matching bases. Germline lookup yields CDR1 SNHLY and CDR2 FYNNEI. The CDR3 is made up of 12 amino acids. Trimming removed 8 bases at V and 0 bases at J, with 8 bases between. CDR3 nucleotides: TGTGCCAGCCGGGAGATCTCCTACGAGCAGTACGTC. Amino acid sequence: CASREISYEQYV.

V usage is TRBV19 and J usage is TRBJ2-1; no definite D call. The CDR3 is 17 residues long. Trimming took off 5 bases at V and 1 base at J, with 18 bases between the two ends. Germline CDR1 and CDR2: LNHDA and SQIVND (reference sequence). CDR3: CASSPRTESFSYNEQFF. The DNA for the CDR3 is TGTGCCAGTAGTCCGCGTACCGAATCCTTTTCCTACAATGAGCAGTTCTTC.

This clone was recorded only once. The chain carries TRBV12-3 or TRBV12-4 and TRBJ2-5, with 7 positions matching TRBD2. Unmatched junction bases numbered 4, after V lost 5 bases and J lost 4 bases. The CDR3 totals 13 residues. The CDR3 bases are TGTGCCAGCAGTCTTGGACTAGTAGAGACCCAGTACTTC. This encodes CASSLGLVETQYF.

The gene calls are TRBV12-3 or TRBV12-4 and TRBJ1-1; D is uncertain. This CDR3 region has 13 residues. The V and J ends lost 2 bases and 7 bases respectively, with 11 bases between them. CDR3 nucleotides: TGTGCCAGCAGTTTATACCCTTCCGGTGAAGCTTTCTTT. Translated, it gives CASSLYPSGEAFF.

This rearrangement joins TRBV3-1 (or the pseudogene TRBV3-2) to TRBJ2-2; no firm D call. Per the germline V gene, CDR1 is LGHDT and CDR2 is YNNKEL (reference sequence). The CDR3 length is 14 residues. V was trimmed by 7 bases and J by 1 base, leaving 10 bases between them. CDR3 DNA sequence: TGTGCCAGCACCCCGCGACAGAACACCGGGGAGCTGTTTTTT. It specifies CASTPRQNTGELFF.

The rearrangement joins TRBV4-2 to TRBJ2-1; a possible D gene is TRBD2 (7 bases). Trimming cost V 0 bases and J 6 bases, with 15 bases left between them. The CDR3 spans 16 residues. CDR1 and CDR2 from the germline V gene are LGHNA and YNFKEQ. CDR3 sequence (DNA): TGTGCCAGCAGCCAAGAGCCCCGTCGGGGGGCCAATGAGCAGTTCTTC. This gives the protein CASSQEPRRGANEQFF.

The gene calls are TRBV2 and TRBJ2-7; D not certain. Germline CDR1 reads SNHLY; CDR2 reads FYNNEI. V lost 4 bases to trimming and J lost 4 bases, with 11 bases between them. The CDR3 runs 13 residues. In DNA, the CDR3 is TGTGCCAGCAGTGGGGCAAACGGATACGAGCAGTACTTC. It specifies CASSGANGYEQYF.

This chain connects TRBV2 to TRBJ2-1; possibly TRBD2 for D (6 bases). V dropped 7 bases and J dropped 9 bases, with 16 bases sitting between them. The V gene's germline CDR1 is SNHLY and CDR2 FYNNEI. The CDR3 runs to 13 residues. CDR3 sequence (DNA): TGTGCCAGCACCACAACGAGGGGACTTGAGCAGTTCTTC. Translation: CASTTTRGLEQFF.

This chain links TRBV6-5 with TRBJ2-3; possibly TRBD1 for D (6 bases). V shed 9 bases and J shed 2 bases, with 12 bases lying between them. Germline loops: CDR1 MNHEY, CDR2 SVGAGI. There are 13 residues in the CDR3. CDR3 loop: CASKRDNTDTQYF. CDR3 DNA: TGTGCCAGTAAAAGGGACAACACAGATACGCAGTATTTT.

This chain links TRBV28 with TRBJ1-5; TRBD1 matches at 7 bases. CDR1 and CDR2 (germline): MDHEN, SYDVKM. CDR3 length: 12 residues. V was pared by 11 bases and J by 4 bases, with 5 bases of the junction left unmatched. For the CDR3, the DNA is TGTGCCGCGGGACAGCTAAATCAGCCCCAGCATTTT. As protein: CAAGQLNQPQHF.

This clone is a singleton in its sample. This rearrangement joins TRBV5-1 to TRBJ2-5; 10 positions match TRBD2. The CDR3 is made up of 14 amino acids. The germline V gene has CDR1 SGHRS and CDR2 YFSETQ. With V trimmed by 7 bases and J by 5 bases, 8 bases remained unmatched. The CDR3 coding sequence is TGCGCCAGCTCGGCTAGCGGGAGTACGGAGACCCAGTACTTC. This codes for CASSASGSTETQYF.

This chain connects TRBV2 to TRBJ2-5; the match to TRBD1 covers 7 bases. CDR1 and CDR2 (germline): SNHLY, FYNNEI. The CDR3 is 13 amino acids. V shed 4 bases and J 1 base; nucleotides not matched to a gene: 0. CDR3 bases: TGTGCCAGCAGTGGGACAGGCCAAGAGACCCAGTACTTC. It specifies CASSGTGQETQYF.

The V call is TRBV14, the J call TRBJ1-2, with TRBD1 identical over 8 bases. V was clipped by 6 bases and J by 5 bases; unmatched bases: 23. This CDR3 contains 19 residues. Germline lookup yields CDR1 SGHDN and CDR2 FVKESK. The CDR3 region has the DNA TGTGCCAGCAGTCAGAGCAGGTTGGACAGGGTAAAGAGTCTGTATGGCTACACCTTC. As protein: CASSQSRLDRVKSLYGYTF.

The chain carries TRBV19 and TRBJ1-2, with 7 nucleotides matching TRBD1. The length of the CDR3 is 16 residues. The V gene's germline CDR1 is LNHDA and CDR2 SQIVND (reference sequence). The V gene end was trimmed by 5 bases and the J gene end by 0 bases; junction bases not matched to a gene: 9. The CDR3 region has the DNA TGTGCCAGTAGTGCCGAAAGGGGGCAATCTAACTATGGCTACACCTTC. It translates to CASSAERGQSNYGYTF.

The chain joins TRBV11-2 to TRBJ1-6; D unresolved. CDR3 length: 15 residues. Germline CDR1 is SGHAT and CDR2 is FQNNGV. Trimming took off 0 bases at V and 14 bases at J, with 17 bases between the two ends. The CDR3 nucleotides are TGTGCCAGCAGCTTAGATGGAAGCCCGGGGAGGGCCCTCCACTTT. Translating gives CASSLDGSPGRALHF.

In the case of this clone: Other DNA sequences in this specimen translate into the identical CDR3. This chain connects TRBV12-3 or TRBV12-4 to TRBJ1-3; the D is unclear. Trimming pared 3 bases from V and 4 bases from J, leaving 4 bases between. This CDR3 contains 12 residues. CDR3 sequence (DNA): TGTGCCAGCAGTTTGAGCGGAAACACCATATATTTT. Protein product: CASSLSGNTIYF.

This chain links TRBV19 with TRBJ2-1; TRBD2 might be the D (5 bases). Per germline, CDR1 LNHDA and CDR2 SQIVND (reference sequence). The CDR3 consists of 13 residues. Trimming stripped 6 bases from V and 8 bases from J, with 14 bases between. CDR3 in amino acids: CASRSVAMDEQFF. CDR3 coding DNA: TGTGCCAGTAGGTCCGTAGCGATGGATGAGCAGTTCTTC.

This clone was seen a few times. This chain uses TRBV10-1 with TRBJ2-1; TRBD2 is a possible D gene (6 bases). The CDR3 loop spans 16 amino acids. CDR1 is WNHNN, CDR2 SYGVQD, per germline (reference sequence). V shed 0 bases and J shed 2 bases, with 11 bases lying between them. This chain's CDR3 is CASSESISGAYNEQFF. DNA for the CDR3: TGCGCCAGCAGTGAGTCGATTAGCGGTGCCTACAATGAGCAGTTCTTC.

The V gene is TRBV2, the J gene TRBJ2-1; D is unclear. The CDR3 contains 15 residues. Germline CDR1 is SNHLY and CDR2 is FYNNEI. With 4 bases removed from V and 0 bases from J, the gap between germline ends came to 10 bases. CDR3 in amino acids: CASSVGSLSYNEQFF. CDR3 nucleotide sequence: TGTGCCAGCAGTGTGGGCAGCCTCTCCTACAATGAGCAGTTCTTC.

This clone has only a few counts. CDR3 DNA: TGTGCCAGCAGTCTGAGGACTAGCGGGGTGGCGAATGAGCAGTTCTTC. It is translated as CASSLRTSGVANEQFF. The chain employs TRBV27 and TRBJ2-1; 12 nucleotides match TRBD2. Trimming cost V 5 bases and J 7 bases; bases outside gene matches: 9. Looked up from germline, CDR1 is MNHEY and CDR2 is SMNVEV (reference sequence). The CDR3 extends over 16 amino acids.

The chain links TRBV29-1 to TRBJ2-5, with 7 bases matching TRBD1. There are 15 residues in the CDR3. Unmatched junction bases numbered 9, after V lost 4 bases and J lost 1 base. CDR1 SQVTM and CDR2 ANQGSEA come from the germline V gene. CDR3 protein: CSVASVAGGQETQYF. The CDR3 nucleotides read TGCAGCGTTGCTTCGGTGGCAGGGGGCCAAGAGACCCAGTACTTC.